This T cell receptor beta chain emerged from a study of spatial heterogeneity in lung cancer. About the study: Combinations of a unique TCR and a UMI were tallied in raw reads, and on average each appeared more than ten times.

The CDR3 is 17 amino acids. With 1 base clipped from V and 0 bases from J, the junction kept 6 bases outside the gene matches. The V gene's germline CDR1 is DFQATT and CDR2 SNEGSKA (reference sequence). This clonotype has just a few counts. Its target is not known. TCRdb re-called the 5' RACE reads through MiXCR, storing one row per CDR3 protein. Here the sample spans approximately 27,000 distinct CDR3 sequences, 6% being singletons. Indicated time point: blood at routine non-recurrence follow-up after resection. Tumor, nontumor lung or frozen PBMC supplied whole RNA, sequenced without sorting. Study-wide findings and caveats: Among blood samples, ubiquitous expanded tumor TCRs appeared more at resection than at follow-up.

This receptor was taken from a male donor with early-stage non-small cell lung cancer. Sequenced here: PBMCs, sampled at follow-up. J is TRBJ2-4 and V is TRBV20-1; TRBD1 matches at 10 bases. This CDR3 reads CSARGTGGALAKNIQYF. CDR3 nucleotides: TGCAGTGCTAGAGGGACAGGGGGGGCTTTAGCCAAAAACATTCAGTACTTC.